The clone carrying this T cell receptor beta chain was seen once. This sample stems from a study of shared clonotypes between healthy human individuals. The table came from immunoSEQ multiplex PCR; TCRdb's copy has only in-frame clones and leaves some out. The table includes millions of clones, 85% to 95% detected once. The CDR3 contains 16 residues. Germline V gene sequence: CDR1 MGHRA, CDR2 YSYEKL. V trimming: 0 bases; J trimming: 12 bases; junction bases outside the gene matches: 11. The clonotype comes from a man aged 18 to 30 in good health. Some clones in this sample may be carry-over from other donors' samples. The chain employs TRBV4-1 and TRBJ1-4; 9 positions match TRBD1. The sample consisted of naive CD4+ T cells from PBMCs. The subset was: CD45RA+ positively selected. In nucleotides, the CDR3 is TGCGCCAGCAGCCAAGATCGAGGGACAGGGACGCGAGAACTGTTTTTT. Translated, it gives CASSQDRGTGTRELFF.